This is a list of T cell receptor beta chains from one sample in a study of tumor and adjacent non-tumor tissue in lung cancer. One entry per CDR3 protein results from TCRdb running MiXCR on the multiplex PCR reads. The profile shows about 66,000 distinct CDR3 sequences, less than 80% of them singletons. The sample comprised lung tumor tissue. These receptors were obtained from a man aged 55 to 70 with non-small cell lung cancer. Each CDR3 is given without its conserved first and last residue. D genes are given only for firm matches.

>TRBV6-1|TRBJ1-5|.
VSTQGCSNQPQH
>TRBV20-1|TRBJ2-2|TRBD2
SARDMLAENTGEMF
>TRBV29-1|TRBJ2-3|TRBD1
SPRDRSVTQY
>TRBV20-1|TRBJ2-3|.
NARDRLISTDTQY
>TRBV20-1|TRBJ2-1|.
SSSCFGSRTYNEQF
>TRBV29-1|TRBJ2-3|TRBD2
SVPERGATQY
>TRBV20-1|TRBJ2-3|.
CARSSFKTDTQY
>TRBV5-4|TRBJ2-7|.
ASSGTSVGKQN
>TRBV12-3/TRBV12-4|TRBJ1-4|TRBD1
ASNPGQSNEKLF
>TRBV29-1|TRBJ2-1|.
SVDLNRTYNEEF
>TRBV30|TRBJ2-4|TRBD2
AWSSGEGNIQY